What follows are 6 T cell receptor beta chains derived from one specimen sequenced in a study of regulatory T cells in long-lasting Graves disease. Arm-PCR of CDR3 regions with iRepertoire HTBI primers generated TCR beta libraries. MiXCR, run by TCRdb on the multiplex PCR reads, gives a single entry per CDR3 protein. The sample consists of about 460,000 distinct CDR3 sequences, about 22% of them appearing once. Time point denoted: persistent/refractory GD, antithyroid drugs over 5 years with positive TRAb. The TCR library was made from RNA extracted from PBMCs. The source material was peripheral blood mononuclear cells (PBMCs), sampled when the disease was refractory, from a patient treated with antithyroid drugs. These TCRs come from a female donor with Graves disease.

This clonotype was seen many times. The chain is built from TRBV19 and TRBJ1-1; no definite D call. V lost 6 bases and J 0 bases, leaving 14 bases between the germline ends. CDR1 and CDR2 (germline): LNHDA, SQIVND (reference sequence). The CDR3 contains 15 residues. This chain's CDR3 is CASRDPAVVNTEAFF. CDR3 in DNA: TGTGCCAGTAGGGATCCGGCCGTGGTGAACACTGAAGCTTTCTTT.

A few counts support this clonotype. This chain uses TRBV6-1 with TRBJ2-7; TRBD1 might be the D (6 bases). The germline V gene has CDR1 MNHNS and CDR2 SASEGT. The CDR3 is 14 residues long. The V end lost 8 bases, the J end lost 2 bases, and 16 bases lay between the germline ends. DNA for the CDR3: TGTGCCAGCGGAAAAGGGGGAGCCGCCTACGAGCAGTACTTC. Protein product: CASGKGGAAYEQYF.

This clonotype was observed many times. The chain recombines TRBV6-1 with TRBJ1-2, with a possible D match to TRBD1 (5 bases). Germline loops: CDR1 MNHNS, CDR2 SASEGT. The ends were cut back, 4 bases at V and 4 bases at J, with 16 bases in the middle. The CDR3 consists of 15 residues. This CDR3 reads CASSAMTESIYGYTF. CDR3 nucleotide sequence: TGTGCCAGCAGTGCTATGACAGAGTCGATCTATGGCTACACCTTC.

A few counts support this clonotype. The CDR3 protein is CASSVGQGNYGYTF. The CDR3 DNA is TGTGCCAGCAGCGTAGGACAGGGTAACTATGGCTACACCTTC. The chain has TRBV9 and TRBJ1-2; TRBD1 agrees at 7 bases. With 0 bases clipped from V and 1 base from J, the junction kept 0 bases outside the gene matches. CDR3 length: 14 residues. CDR1 SGDLS and CDR2 YYNGEE come from the germline V gene.

This clonotype has at least ten counts. The rearrangement joins TRBV6-2 or TRBV6-3 to TRBJ2-7; TRBD1 agrees at 8 bases. The trim removed 6 bases at V and 4 bases at J, leaving 8 bases unmatched. The CDR3 has 14 amino acids. Germline V CDR1 and CDR2: MNHEY, SVGEGT. This CDR3 reads CASSHDRGLYEQYF. In DNA form, the CDR3 reads TGTGCCAGCAGCCACGACAGGGGACTTTACGAGCAGTACTTC.

This clonotype was counted many times. V usage is TRBV6-1 and J usage is TRBJ1-2; TRBD1 matches at 9 bases. Germline values: CDR1 MNHNS, CDR2 SASEGT. Losses at the gene ends were 2 bases for V and 14 bases for J; bases not matched to a gene: 15. This CDR3 has 15 amino acids. The chain's CDR3 is CASSESGQGFFLGTF. The CDR3 bases are TGTGCCAGCAGTGAATCAGGACAGGGGTTTTTCCTTGGTACCTTC.